This entry lists 15 T cell receptor beta chains sequenced from one sample in a study of blood T cell repertoires in COVID-19. Only in-frame clones appear in the TCRdb table, and some are missing; sequencing was by immunoSEQ multiplex PCR. The sample shows hundreds of thousands of clones, roughly 80% of them seen only once. Sequencing was done on a sample of peripheral blood. These receptors were collected from a woman aged 80 or older with acute or convalescent COVID-19.

This clone was seen a few times. This rearrangement joins TRBV5-1 to TRBJ2-1, with TRBD2 matching over 9 bases. The trim removed 0 bases at V and 2 bases at J, leaving 9 bases unmatched. CDR1 SGHRS and CDR2 YFSETQ come from the germline V gene. The CDR3 has 18 amino acids. CDR3 bases: TGCGCCAGCAGCTTGGGGGGCCTAGCGGGACGGACCTACAATGAGCAGTTCTTC. Its translation is CASSLGGLAGRTYNEQFF.

The V call is TRBV16, the J call TRBJ1-6; the D is unclear. Trimming pared 11 bases from V and 0 bases from J, leaving 11 bases between. The germline CDR1 and CDR2 sequences are KGHSY and FQNENV. This CDR3 has 14 residues. As DNA, the CDR3 is TGTGCCGCCTCTATTAGCTCCTATAATTCACCCCTCCACTTT. Translated: CAASISSYNSPLHF.

This rearrangement joins TRBV24-1 to TRBJ1-2; 7 bases are shared with TRBD1. Losses at the gene ends were 3 bases for V and 0 bases for J; bases not matched to a gene: 0. The CDR3 totals 14 residues. In germline, CDR1 is KGHDR, CDR2 SFDVKD. The CDR3 region has the DNA TGTGCCACCAGTGATGGGACAGCTAACTATGGCTACACCTTC. Translated, it gives CATSDGTANYGYTF.

The rearrangement links TRBV24-1 to TRBJ2-5; 10 bases agree with TRBD2. The CDR3 length is 18 residues. The V segment lost 1 base and the J segment 2 bases; nucleotides outside the gene matches: 9. Germline CDR1 KGHDR, CDR2 SFDVKD. DNA for the CDR3: TGTGCCACCAGTGATTTCCGGGATAGCGGGAGGCCGCAAGAGACCCAGTACTTC. This encodes CATSDFRDSGRPQETQYF.

The chain links TRBV29-1 to TRBJ1-3; D might be TRBD1 (6 bases). V was trimmed by 5 bases and J by 6 bases, leaving 17 bases between them. The CDR3 consists of 14 residues. CDR1 and CDR2 from the germline V gene are SQVTM and ANQGSEA. The DNA of the CDR3 is TGCAGCGTTTCCTCCCGGACAGCTGAAAACACCATATATTTT. Translating it yields CSVSSRTAENTIYF.

The genes are TRBV5-1 and TRBJ2-5, with 9 bases identical to TRBD1. The CDR3 totals 15 residues. J was trimmed by 4 bases and V by 4 bases; bases with no gene match: 8. Germline CDR1 SGHRS, CDR2 YFSETQ. The CDR3 loop reads CASSDFPGQGETQYF. The CDR3 DNA reads as TGCGCCAGCAGCGACTTCCCGGGACAGGGAGAGACCCAGTACTTC. Full variable domain (remainder filled in from reference TRBV5-1 and TRBJ2-5): KAGVTQTPRYLIKTRGQQVTLSCSPISGHRSVSWYQQTPGQGLQFLFEYFSETQRNKGNFPGRFSGRQFSNSRSEMNVSTLELGDSALYLCASSDFPGQGETQYFGPGTRLLVL.

V usage is TRBV3-1 (or the pseudogene TRBV3-2) and J usage is TRBJ1-1; the match to TRBD1 covers 8 bases. The length of the CDR3 is 15 residues. The germline gives CDR1 LGHDT, CDR2 YNNKEL (reference sequence). Germline trimming cut 5 bases from V and 1 base from J; bases unmatched to any gene: 6. The CDR3 sequence: CASSTTGAPNTEAFF. Here the CDR3 DNA reads TGTGCCAGCAGCACGACAGGGGCCCCGAACACTGAAGCTTTCTTT.

The V gene is TRBV19, the J gene TRBJ2-1; a weak D match, TRBD2 (7 bases). V dropped 6 bases and J dropped 7 bases, with 16 bases sitting between them. The CDR3 covers 14 residues. CDR1 and CDR2 (germline): LNHDA, SQIVND (reference sequence). The CDR3 coding sequence is TGTGCCAGTAGCGCGAGGGGGGGGGCGAATGAGCAGTTCTTC. Protein: CASSARGGANEQFF.

The chain has TRBV6-2 or TRBV6-3 and TRBJ1-1; D call uncertain. V lost 0 bases and J 1 base, leaving 3 bases between the germline ends. CDR1 is MNHEY, CDR2 SVGEGT, per germline. CDR3 size: 13 residues. The DNA for the CDR3 is TGTGCCAGCAGTTACTCCCAGAACACTGAAGCTTTCTTT. The encoded protein is CASSYSQNTEAFF.

This chain's CDR3 is CAWSTGDTGNTIYF. CDR3 bases: TGTGCCTGGAGTACAGGGGACACTGGAAACACCATATATTTT. The V call is TRBV30, the J call TRBJ1-3; TRBD1 aligns across 7 bases. CDR3 length: 14 residues. CDR1 and CDR2 (germline): GTSNPN, SVGIG (reference sequence). Trimming cost V 2 bases and J 2 bases; bases outside gene matches: 3.

The J gene is TRBJ2-3, the V gene TRBV5-4; perhaps TRBD1 as D (5 bases). This CDR3 has 16 amino acids. Trimming removed 2 bases from V and 4 bases from J, with 17 bases in between. CDR1 is SGHNT and CDR2 is YYREEE in the germline V gene (reference sequence). This CDR3 reads CASSFRTNSGPDTQYF. CDR3 nucleotide sequence: TGTGCCAGCAGCTTTCGCACCAACTCAGGGCCAGATACGCAGTATTTT.

CDR3 loop: CSAPLGTAAFF. CDR3 coding DNA: TGCAGTGCTCCCCTGGGCACCGCAGCTTTCTTT. V usage is TRBV20-1 and J usage is TRBJ1-1, with D uncertain. The CDR3 has 11 residues. Germline V CDR1 and CDR2: DFQATT, SNEGSKA (reference sequence). Trimming took off 5 bases at V and 10 bases at J, with 14 bases between the two ends.

The chain combines TRBV28 with TRBJ2-5; 11 nucleotides match TRBD2. V lost 6 bases to trimming and J lost 2 bases; unmatched junction nucleotides: 8. Germline V gene lookup returns CDR1 MDHEN and CDR2 SYDVKM. This CDR3 spans 16 amino acids. The CDR3 nucleotides are TGTGCCAGCAGAGACTCCGGGACTAGCGGACAAGAGACCCAGTACTTC. This codes for CASRDSGTSGQETQYF. The variable domain in full, completed from reference TRBV28 and TRBJ2-5, reads DVKVTQSSRYLVKRTGEKVFLECVQDMDHENMFWYRQDPGLGLRLIYFSYDVKMKEKGDIPEGYSVSREKKERFSLILESASTNQTSMYLCASRDSGTSGQETQYFGPGTRLLVL.

This clone showed up just a few times. The chain employs TRBV6-1 and TRBJ1-5; D is unclear. CDR1 MNHNS and CDR2 SASEGT come from the germline V gene. CDR3 length: 16 amino acids. The V and J ends lost 2 bases and 3 bases respectively, with 14 bases between them. CDR3 amino acids: CASSERSGGFNQPQHF. CDR3 DNA sequence: TGTGCCAGCAGTGAACGCTCGGGAGGGTTCAATCAGCCCCAGCATTTT.

The chain employs TRBV19 and TRBJ1-2, with 9 positions matching TRBD1. CDR1 is LNHDA, CDR2 SQIVND, per germline (reference sequence). Trimming removed 3 bases from V and 5 bases from J; junction bases left unmatched: 4. CDR3 size: 14 residues. The CDR3 nucleotides read TGTGCCAGTAGTATGGGACAGGGACAATATGGCTACACCTTC. Amino acid sequence: CASSMGQGQYGYTF.